The following is a TCR beta chain sequence with its context. The data are from a study of blood T cell repertoires in COVID-19. As processed by the authors: Amplified reference gene primers provided the basis for estimating nucleated cell counts. Sequencing was performed with immunoSEQ multiplex PCR; in TCRdb, only in-frame clones are kept and a portion is missing. Clonal size and the V and J genes are those of that table, whereas D and trimming came from the DNA. The sample consists of about 180,000 clones, roughly 80% of them appearing once. Germline V gives CDR1 LNHNV, CDR2 YYDKDF (reference sequence). Between the trimmed V and J ends, which lost 3 bases and 2 bases, there was a span of 11 bases. CDR3 size: 14 residues.

This receptor was identified in a woman in her sixties or seventies with COVID-19, enrolled during active disease. The material sequenced was peripheral blood. V gene TRBV15 combines with J gene TRBJ2-7; no clear D. CDR3 nucleotide sequence: TGTGCCACCAGCAGGCCCAACGGTCCCTACGAGCAGTACTTC. Residues: CATSRPNGPYEQYF.